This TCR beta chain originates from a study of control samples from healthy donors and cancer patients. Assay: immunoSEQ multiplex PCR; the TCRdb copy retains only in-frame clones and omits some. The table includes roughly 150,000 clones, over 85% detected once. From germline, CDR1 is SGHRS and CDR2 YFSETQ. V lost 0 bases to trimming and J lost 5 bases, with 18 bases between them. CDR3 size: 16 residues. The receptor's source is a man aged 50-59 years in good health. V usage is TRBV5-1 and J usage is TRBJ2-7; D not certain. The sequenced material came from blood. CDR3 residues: CASSLASSLNLDEQYF. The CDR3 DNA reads TGCGCCAGCAGCTTGGCGTCGAGTTTGAATCTTGACGAGCAGTACTTC.